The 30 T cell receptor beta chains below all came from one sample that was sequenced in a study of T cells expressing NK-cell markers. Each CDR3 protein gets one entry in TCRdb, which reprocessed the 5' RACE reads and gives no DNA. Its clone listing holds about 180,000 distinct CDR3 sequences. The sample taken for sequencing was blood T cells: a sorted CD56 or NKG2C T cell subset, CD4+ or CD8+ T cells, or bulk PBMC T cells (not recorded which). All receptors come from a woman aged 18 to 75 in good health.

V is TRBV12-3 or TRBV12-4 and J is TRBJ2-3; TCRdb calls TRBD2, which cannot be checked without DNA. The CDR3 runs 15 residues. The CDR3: CASSFRRGHRDTQYF.

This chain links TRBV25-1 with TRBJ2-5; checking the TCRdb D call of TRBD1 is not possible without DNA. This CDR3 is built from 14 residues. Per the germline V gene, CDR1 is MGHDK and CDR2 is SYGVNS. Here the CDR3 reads CASTEGALVKTQYF.

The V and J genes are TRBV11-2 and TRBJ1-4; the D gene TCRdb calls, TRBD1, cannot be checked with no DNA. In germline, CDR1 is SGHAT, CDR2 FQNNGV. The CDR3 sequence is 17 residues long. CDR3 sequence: CASSLTQSRVINEKLFF.

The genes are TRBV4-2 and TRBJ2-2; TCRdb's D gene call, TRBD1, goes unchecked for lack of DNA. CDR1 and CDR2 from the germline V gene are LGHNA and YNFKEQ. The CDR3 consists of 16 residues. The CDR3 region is CASSQDSPGDDGELFF.

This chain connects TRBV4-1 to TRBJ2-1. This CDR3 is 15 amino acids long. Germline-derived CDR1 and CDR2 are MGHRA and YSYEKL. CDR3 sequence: CASSQEPVSYNEQFF.

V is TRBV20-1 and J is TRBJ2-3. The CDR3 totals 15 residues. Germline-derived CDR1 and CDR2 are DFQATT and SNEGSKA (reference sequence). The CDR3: CSARDRDRSTDTQYF.

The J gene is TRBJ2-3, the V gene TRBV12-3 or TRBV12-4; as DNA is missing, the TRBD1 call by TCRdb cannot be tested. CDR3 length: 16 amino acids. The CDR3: CASSLVLAGGIDTQYF.

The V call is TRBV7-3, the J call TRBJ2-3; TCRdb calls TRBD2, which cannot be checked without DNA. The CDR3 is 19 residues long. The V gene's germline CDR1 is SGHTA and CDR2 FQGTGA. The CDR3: CASSQTSGTSGHSTDTQYF.

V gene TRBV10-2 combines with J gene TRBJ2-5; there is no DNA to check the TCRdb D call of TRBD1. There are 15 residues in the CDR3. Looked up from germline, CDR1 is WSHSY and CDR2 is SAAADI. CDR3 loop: CASSEPGQGQETQYF.

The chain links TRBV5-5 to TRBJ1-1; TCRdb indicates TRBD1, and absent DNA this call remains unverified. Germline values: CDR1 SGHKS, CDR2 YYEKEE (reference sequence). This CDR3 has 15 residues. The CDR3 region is CASSLSRGGQTEAFF. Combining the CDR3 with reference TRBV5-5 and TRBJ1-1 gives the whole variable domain DAGVTQSPTHLIKTRGQQVTLRCSPISGHKSVSWYQQVLGQGPQFIFQYYEKEERGRGNFPDRFSARQFPNYSSELNVNALLLGDSALYLCASSLSRGGQTEAFFGQGTRLTVV.

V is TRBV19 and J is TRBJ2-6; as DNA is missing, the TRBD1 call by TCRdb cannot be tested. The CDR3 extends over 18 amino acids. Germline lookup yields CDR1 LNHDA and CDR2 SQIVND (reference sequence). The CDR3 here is CASSIGGDSTSGANVLTF.

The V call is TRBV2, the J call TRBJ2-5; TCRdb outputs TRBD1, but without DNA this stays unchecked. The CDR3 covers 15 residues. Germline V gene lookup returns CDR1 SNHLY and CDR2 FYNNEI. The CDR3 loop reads CASRASSQGGETQYF. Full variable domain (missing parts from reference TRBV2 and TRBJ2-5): EPEVTQTPSHQVTQMGQEVILRCVPISNHLYFYWYRQILGQKVEFLVSFYNNEISEKSEIFDDQFSVERPDGSNFTLKIRSTKLEDSAMYFCASRASSQGGETQYFGPGTRLLVL.

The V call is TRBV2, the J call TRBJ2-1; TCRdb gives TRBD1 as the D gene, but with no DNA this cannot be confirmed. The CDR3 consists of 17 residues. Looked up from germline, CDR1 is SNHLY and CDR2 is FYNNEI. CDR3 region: CASRGPRWGGSYNEQFF.

The CDR3 loop is CASSGGRTDTQYF. The chain links TRBV14 to TRBJ2-3; TCRdb's D call, TRBD1, is unchecked because there is no DNA. This CDR3 has 13 residues. Germline V CDR1 and CDR2: SGHDN, FVKESK.

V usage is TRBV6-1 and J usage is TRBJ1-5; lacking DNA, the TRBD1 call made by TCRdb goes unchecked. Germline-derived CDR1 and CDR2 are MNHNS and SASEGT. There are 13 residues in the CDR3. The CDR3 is CASVGGNTQPQHF.

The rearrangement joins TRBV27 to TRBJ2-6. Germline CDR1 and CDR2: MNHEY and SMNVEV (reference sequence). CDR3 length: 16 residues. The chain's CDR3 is CASSPERTSGANVLTF.

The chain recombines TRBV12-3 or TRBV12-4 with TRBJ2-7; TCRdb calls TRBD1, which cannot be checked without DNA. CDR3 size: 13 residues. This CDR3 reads CASSNLDSYEQYF.

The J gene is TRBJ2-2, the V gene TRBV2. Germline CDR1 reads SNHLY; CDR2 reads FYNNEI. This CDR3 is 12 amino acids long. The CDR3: CASSFDLGELFF.

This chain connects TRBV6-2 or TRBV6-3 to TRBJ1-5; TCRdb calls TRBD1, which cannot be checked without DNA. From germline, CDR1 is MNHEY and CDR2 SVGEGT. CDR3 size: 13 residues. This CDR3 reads CASSPGNNQPQHF.

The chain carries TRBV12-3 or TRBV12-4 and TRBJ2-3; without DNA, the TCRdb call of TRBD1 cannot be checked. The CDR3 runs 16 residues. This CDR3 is CASTFSGGGIADTQYF.

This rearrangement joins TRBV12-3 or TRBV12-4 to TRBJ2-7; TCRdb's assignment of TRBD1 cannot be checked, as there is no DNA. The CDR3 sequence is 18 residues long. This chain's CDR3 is CASSLPDRRRIRLGEQYF.

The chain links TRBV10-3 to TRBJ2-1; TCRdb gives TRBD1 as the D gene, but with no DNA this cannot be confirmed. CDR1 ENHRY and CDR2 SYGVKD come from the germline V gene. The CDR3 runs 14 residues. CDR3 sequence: CAISDGTGLDEQFF.

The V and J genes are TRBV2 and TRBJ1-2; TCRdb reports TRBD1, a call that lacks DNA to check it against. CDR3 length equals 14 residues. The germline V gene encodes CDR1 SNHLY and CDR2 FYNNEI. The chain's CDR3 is CASSETGSRYGYTF.

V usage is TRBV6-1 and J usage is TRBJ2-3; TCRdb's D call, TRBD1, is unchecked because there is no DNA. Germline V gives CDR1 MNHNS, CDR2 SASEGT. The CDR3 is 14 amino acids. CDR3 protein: CASHVTGGTDTQYF.

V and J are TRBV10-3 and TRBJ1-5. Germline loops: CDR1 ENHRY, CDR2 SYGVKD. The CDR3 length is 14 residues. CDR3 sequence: CAISEFGVDQPQHF.

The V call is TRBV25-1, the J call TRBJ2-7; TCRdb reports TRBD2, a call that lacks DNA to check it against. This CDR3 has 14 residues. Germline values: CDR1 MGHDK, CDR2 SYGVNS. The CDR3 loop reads CASSEAGRVYEQYF.

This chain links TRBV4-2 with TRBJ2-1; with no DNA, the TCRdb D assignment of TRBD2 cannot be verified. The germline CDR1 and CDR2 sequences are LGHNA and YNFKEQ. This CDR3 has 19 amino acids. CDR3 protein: CASSRTAGTSGSSYNEQFF.

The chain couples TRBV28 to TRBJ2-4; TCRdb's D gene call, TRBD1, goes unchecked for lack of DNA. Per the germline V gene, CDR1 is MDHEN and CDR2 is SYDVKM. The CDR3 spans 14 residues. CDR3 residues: CASGTGGLGDIQYF.

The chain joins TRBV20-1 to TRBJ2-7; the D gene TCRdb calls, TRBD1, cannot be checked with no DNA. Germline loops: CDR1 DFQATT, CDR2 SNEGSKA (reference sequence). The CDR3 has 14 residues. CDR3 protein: CSADPGTGGREQYF.

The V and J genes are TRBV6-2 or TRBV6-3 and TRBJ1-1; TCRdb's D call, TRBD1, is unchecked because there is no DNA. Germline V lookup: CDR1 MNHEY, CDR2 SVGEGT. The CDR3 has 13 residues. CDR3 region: CASTRTALGWAFF.